The 15 T cell receptor beta chains below all came from one sample that was sequenced in a study of blood T cell repertoires in COVID-19. Measured with immunoSEQ multiplex PCR; TCRdb has only the in-frame clones, and not every one. The sample shows a few hundred thousand clones, 70% to 90% of them seen only once. Sequenced sample: peripheral blood. Source of these receptors: a woman between 45 and 60 years old with active or convalescent COVID-19.

V gene TRBV7-2 combines with J gene TRBJ2-5; no firm D call. This CDR3 is built from 17 residues. V lost 1 base and J 0 bases, leaving 15 bases between the germline ends. Germline values: CDR1 SGHTA, CDR2 FQGNSA. Here the CDR3 reads CASSLGVGQLYQETQYF. The CDR3 coding sequence is TGTGCCAGCAGCTTAGGGGTTGGGCAACTGTACCAAGAGACCCAGTACTTC.

V gene TRBV9 combines with J gene TRBJ1-3, with D hard to call. Trimming left V 4 bases short and J 3 bases short, with 11 bases between. This CDR3 is built from 14 residues. Germline-derived CDR1 and CDR2 are SGDLS and YYNGEE. As DNA, the CDR3 is TGTGCCAGCAGCCCCACCATAGTTGGAAACACCATATATTTT. Protein sequence: CASSPTIVGNTIYF.

The chain recombines TRBV6-5 with TRBJ1-2; no reliable D call. CDR1 is MNHEY and CDR2 is SVGAGI in the germline V gene. The CDR3 covers 14 residues. Trimming cost V 0 bases and J 3 bases, with 8 bases left between them. CDR3 in DNA: TGTGCCAGCAGTTACTCTCGGGGAGACTATGGCTACACCTTC. It yields the protein CASSYSRGDYGYTF.

This rearrangement joins TRBV5-5 to TRBJ2-7; 8 positions match TRBD2. V lost 4 bases and J lost 2; bases outside the gene matches: 11. The germline CDR1 and CDR2 sequences are SGHKS and YYEKEE (reference sequence). This CDR3 spans 16 amino acids. In nucleotides, the CDR3 is TGTGCCAGCAGCCTGGCTGGTAGCGGGGCAACCTACGAGCAGTACTTC. Translating it yields CASSLAGSGATYEQYF.

This chain connects TRBV4-1 to TRBJ2-7; D is perhaps TRBD2 (7 bases). Trimming removed 0 bases at V and 3 bases at J, with 15 bases between. CDR1 MGHRA and CDR2 YSYEKL come from the germline V gene. The CDR3 totals 16 residues. Written as DNA, the CDR3 is TGCGCCAGCAGCCAAGAGTCGGGGGGCTCTGGCTACGAGCAGTACTTC. This encodes CASSQESGGSGYEQYF.

V gene TRBV28 combines with J gene TRBJ1-6; D unclear. Trimming removed 0 bases from V and 10 bases from J, with 4 bases in between. This CDR3 has 12 residues. The germline V gene encodes CDR1 MDHEN and CDR2 SYDVKM. The CDR3 DNA reads TGTGCCAGCAGTTTATGGAGCTCACCCCTCCACTTT. Its protein product is CASSLWSSPLHF.

CDR3: CASSGQGRDEQYF. Written as DNA, the CDR3 is TGTGCCAGTAGTGGACAGGGGAGAGACGAGCAGTACTTC. The chain recombines TRBV19 with TRBJ2-7; 9 bases are shared with TRBD1. The J segment lost 5 bases and the V segment lost 5 bases, leaving 4 bases of the junction unmatched. CDR3 length equals 13 residues. The germline V gene encodes CDR1 LNHDA and CDR2 SQIVND (reference sequence).

CDR3 nucleotides: TGTGCCAGCAGCTTAGCGGCACAGGGGTTGGGGGGCTACACCTTC. This codes for CASSLAAQGLGGYTF. The chain recombines TRBV7-2 with TRBJ1-2; TRBD1 matches at 7 bases. Unmatched junction bases numbered 9, after V lost 0 bases and J lost 8 bases. The CDR3 length is 15 residues. Germline V CDR1 and CDR2: SGHTA, FQGNSA.

The J gene is TRBJ2-1, the V gene TRBV6-5; D perhaps matches TRBD1 (5 bases). The CDR3 is made up of 14 amino acids. Germline V CDR1 and CDR2: MNHEY, SVGAGI. Trimming stripped 9 bases from V and 3 bases from J, with 15 bases between. CDR3 sequence (DNA): TGTGCCAGTACCCCCGTAAGGGGCTACAATGAGCAGTTCTTC. It encodes CASTPVRGYNEQFF.

V gene TRBV29-1 combines with J gene TRBJ2-1; 7 positions match TRBD1. This CDR3 is 12 amino acids long. Per the germline V gene, CDR1 is SQVTM and CDR2 is ANQGSEA. The junction had 7 bases not matched to a gene; V was cut back by 5 bases and J by 9 bases. The CDR3 is CSVSTGNSEQFF. The DNA for the CDR3 is TGCAGCGTTTCGACAGGGAATAGTGAGCAGTTCTTC.

The chain couples TRBV30 to TRBJ2-1; possibly TRBD1 or TRBD2 for D (5 bases each). Germline V gene data show CDR1 as GTSNPN and CDR2 as SVGIG (reference sequence). The CDR3 length is 15 residues. V lost 5 bases and J lost 0, with 14 bases in between. The CDR3 DNA reads as TGTGCCTGGGGGGGTTCGGGGAGCTCCTACAATGAGCAGTTCTTC. It is translated as CAWGGSGSSYNEQFF.

The rearrangement links TRBV10-3 to TRBJ2-7, with 7 bases matching TRBD1. V dropped 10 bases and J dropped 2; count of bases not matched to a gene: 11. The CDR3 extends over 14 amino acids. Looked up from germline, CDR1 is ENHRY and CDR2 is SYGVKD. The CDR3 coding sequence is TGTGCCACCCGTTCGCCGGGACAGACCTACGAGCAGTACTTC. It encodes CATRSPGQTYEQYF.

This sequence joins TRBV4-2 and TRBJ1-4; D ambiguous. This CDR3 spans 15 amino acids. V gave up 0 bases and J gave up 5 bases, with 10 bases separating them. From germline, CDR1 is LGHNA and CDR2 YNFKEQ. The CDR3 DNA follows: TGTGCCAGCAGCCAAGATGAGGCCGGGAATGAAAAACTGTTTTTT. Its translation: CASSQDEAGNEKLFF.

The table lists this clone with a few counts. The CDR3 DNA follows: TGTGCCAGCAGGGAGGGACGGGGGAATGGAAACACCATATATTTT. Translating it yields CASREGRGNGNTIYF. The V call is TRBV7-6, the J call TRBJ1-3; a weak D match, TRBD1 (5 bases). The CDR3 is 15 residues long. Germline loops: CDR1 SGHVS, CDR2 FNYEAQ. Trimming cost V 6 bases and J 3 bases, with 15 bases left between them.

The V call is TRBV7-8, the J call TRBJ1-6; 7 bases are shared with TRBD1. The junction had 11 bases not matched to a gene; V was cut back by 2 bases and J by 10 bases. The CDR3 is 16 residues long. From germline, CDR1 is SGHVS and CDR2 FQNEAQ. The chain's CDR3 is CASSLTRTGFGSPLHF. The CDR3 DNA follows: TGTGCCAGCAGCTTAACGCGGACAGGCTTTGGATCACCCCTCCACTTT. The full variable domain, in which reference TRBV7-8 and TRBJ1-6 provide the parts outside the CDR3, is GAGVSQSPRYKVAKRGQDVALRCDPISGHVSLFWYQQALGQGPEFLTYFQNEAQLDKSGLPSDRFFAERPEGSVSTLKIQRTQQEDSAVYLCASSLTRTGFGSPLHFGNGTRLTVT.